The present TCR beta chain was sequenced within a study of identical twins. This clonotype was counted between two and nine times. The V end was cut by 5 bases, the J end by 0 bases, with 11 bases between. The CDR3 runs to 15 residues. The germline gives CDR1 SEHNR, CDR2 FQNEAQ (reference sequence). TCRdb processed the 5' RACE reads anew with MiXCR; each CDR3 protein has one entry. The sample carries around 650,000 distinct CDR3 sequences, roughly 7.1% recorded once. These sequences were also reported in another study, on yellow fever vaccine responses in identical twins. That source notes: Twins' T cell vaccine responses reportedly looked partly convergent, partly personalized.

This rearrangement joins TRBV7-9 to TRBJ2-1; tentatively, D is TRBD2 (6 bases). Sequences were obtained from PBMCs. The TCR originated in a woman under 30 in good health. The CDR3 DNA reads as TGTGCCAGCAGCAGCGGGTGGAGCTCCTACAATGAGCAGTTCTTC. Translated, it gives CASSSGWSSYNEQFF.